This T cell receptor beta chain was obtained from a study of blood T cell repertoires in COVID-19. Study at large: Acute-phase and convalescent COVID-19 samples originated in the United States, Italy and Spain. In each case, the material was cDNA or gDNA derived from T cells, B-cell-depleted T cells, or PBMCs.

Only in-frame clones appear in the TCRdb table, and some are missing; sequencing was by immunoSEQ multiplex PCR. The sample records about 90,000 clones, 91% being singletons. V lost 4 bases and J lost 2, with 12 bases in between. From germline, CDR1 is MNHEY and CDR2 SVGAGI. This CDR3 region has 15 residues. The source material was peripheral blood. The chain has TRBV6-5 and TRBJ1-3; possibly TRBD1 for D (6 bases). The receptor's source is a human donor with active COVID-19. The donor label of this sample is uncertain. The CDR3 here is CASSSDRTAGNTIYF. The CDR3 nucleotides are TGTGCCAGCAGTTCTGACAGGACCGCTGGAAACACCATATATTTT.